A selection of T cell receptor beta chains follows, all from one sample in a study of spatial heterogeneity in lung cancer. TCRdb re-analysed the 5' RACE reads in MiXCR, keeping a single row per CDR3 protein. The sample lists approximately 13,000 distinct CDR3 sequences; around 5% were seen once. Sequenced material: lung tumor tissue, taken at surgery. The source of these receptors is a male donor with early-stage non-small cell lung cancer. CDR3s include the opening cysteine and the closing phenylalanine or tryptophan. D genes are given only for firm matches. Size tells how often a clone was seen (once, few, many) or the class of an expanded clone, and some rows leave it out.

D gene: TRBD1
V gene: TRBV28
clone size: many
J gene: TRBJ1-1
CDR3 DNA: TGTGCCAGCAGTGTGGGACAGGGGTTCGAAGCTTTCTTT
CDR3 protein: CASSVGQGFEAFF

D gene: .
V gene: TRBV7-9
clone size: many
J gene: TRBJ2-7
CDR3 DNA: TGTGCCAGCAGCCCGGACAAGGCCCGCCACGAGCAGTACTTC
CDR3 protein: CASSPDKARHEQYF

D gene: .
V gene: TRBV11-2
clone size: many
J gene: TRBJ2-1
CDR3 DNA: TGTGCCAGCAGCTTAGAGTTAGGAGACTACAATGAGCAGTTCTTC
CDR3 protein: CASSLELGDYNEQFF

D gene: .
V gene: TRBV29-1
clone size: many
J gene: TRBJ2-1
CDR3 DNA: TGCAGCGTTGAAGCGTTAATTCAGGTGACCGGGACGACCGAGCAGTTCTTC
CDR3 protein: CSVEALIQVTGTTEQFF

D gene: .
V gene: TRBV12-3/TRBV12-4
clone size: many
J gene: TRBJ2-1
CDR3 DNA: TGTGCCAGCAGGCCCGACGGGCACAATGAGCAGTTCTTC
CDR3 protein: CASRPDGHNEQFF

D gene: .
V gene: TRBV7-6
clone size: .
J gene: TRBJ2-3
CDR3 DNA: TGTGCCAGCAGCGCGACCCCGGGCCAAGATACGCAGTATTTT
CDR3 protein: CASSATPGQDTQYF

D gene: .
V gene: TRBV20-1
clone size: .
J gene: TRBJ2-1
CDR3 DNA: TGCAGTGCTCTGGGGGCGGTTAATGAGCAGTTCTTC
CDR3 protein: CSALGAVNEQFF

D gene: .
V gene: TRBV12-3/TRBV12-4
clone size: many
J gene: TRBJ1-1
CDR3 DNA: TGTGCCAGCAGTTTGGGAGGGAGGGGGATGAACACTGAAGCTTTCTTT
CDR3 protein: CASSLGGRGMNTEAFF

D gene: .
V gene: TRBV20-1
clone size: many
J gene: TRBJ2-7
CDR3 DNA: TGCAGTGCTCAAAGGAGGGGTCTACCTGTCTACGAGCAGTACTTC
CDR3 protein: CSAQRRGLPVYEQYF

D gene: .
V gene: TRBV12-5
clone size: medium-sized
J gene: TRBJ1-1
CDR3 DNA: TGTGCTAGTGGTTTGTACGTCGAGACCACTGAAGCTTTCTTT
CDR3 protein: CASGLYVETTEAFF

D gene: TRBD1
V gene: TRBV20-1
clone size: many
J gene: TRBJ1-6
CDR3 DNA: TGCAGTGCGGGACGGACAGGGGATTCACCCCTCCACTTT
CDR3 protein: CSAGRTGDSPLHF

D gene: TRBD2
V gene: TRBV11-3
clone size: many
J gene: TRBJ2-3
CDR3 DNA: TGTGCCAGCAGCGGACTAGCGGGAACAGATACGCAGTATTTT
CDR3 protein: CASSGLAGTDTQYF

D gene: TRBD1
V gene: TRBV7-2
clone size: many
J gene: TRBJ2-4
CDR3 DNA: TGTGCCAGCAGCTGGACCGGGACAGCACACGGAAAAAACATTCAGTACTTC
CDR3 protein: CASSWTGTAHGKNIQYF

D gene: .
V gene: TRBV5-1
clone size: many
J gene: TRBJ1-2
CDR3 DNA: TGCGCCAGCGGTGGGGTAGGAGGCTACACCTTC
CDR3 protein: CASGGVGGYTF

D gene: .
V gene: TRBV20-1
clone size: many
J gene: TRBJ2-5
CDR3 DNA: TGCAGTGCTCTACAGGAGAAAGAGACCCAGTACTTC
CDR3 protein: CSALQEKETQYF

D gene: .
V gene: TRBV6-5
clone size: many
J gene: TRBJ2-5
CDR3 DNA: TGTGCCAGCAGTTTAGGTCAGGTCCAAGAGACCCAGTACTTC
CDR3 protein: CASSLGQVQETQYF

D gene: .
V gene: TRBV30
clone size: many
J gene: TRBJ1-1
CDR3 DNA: TGTGCCTGGGCACAGGGTTTGAGGAACACTGAAGCTTTCTTT
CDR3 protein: CAWAQGLRNTEAFF

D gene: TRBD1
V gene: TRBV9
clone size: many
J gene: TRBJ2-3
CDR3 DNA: TGTGCCAGCAGTGCCGGGACAGGGGGTCCAGATACGCAGTATTTT
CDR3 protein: CASSAGTGGPDTQYF

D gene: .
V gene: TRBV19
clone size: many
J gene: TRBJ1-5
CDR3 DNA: TGTGCCATCAGGGGAGGGAGCAATCAGCCCCAGCATTTT
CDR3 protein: CAIRGGSNQPQHF

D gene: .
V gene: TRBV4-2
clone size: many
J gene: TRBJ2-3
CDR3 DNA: TGTGCCAGCAGCCAAGATTCCGAGCGGGATACGCAGTATTTT
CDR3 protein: CASSQDSERDTQYF

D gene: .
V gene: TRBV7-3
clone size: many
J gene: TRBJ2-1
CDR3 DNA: TGTGCCAGCAGCTTAAGCGGTTTTTACTCCTACAATGAGCAGTTCTTC
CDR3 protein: CASSLSGFYSYNEQFF

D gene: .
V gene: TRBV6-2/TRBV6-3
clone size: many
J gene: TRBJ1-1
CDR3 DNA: TGTGCCAGCAGTCTGGGACGGATGAACACTGAAGCTTTCTTT
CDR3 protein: CASSLGRMNTEAFF

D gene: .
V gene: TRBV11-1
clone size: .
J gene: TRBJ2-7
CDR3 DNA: TGTGCCAGCAGCATAGGGCTAAGGAATGTCTACGAGCAGTACTTC
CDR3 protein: CASSIGLRNVYEQYF

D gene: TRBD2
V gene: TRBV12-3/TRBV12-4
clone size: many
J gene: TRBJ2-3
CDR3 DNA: TGTGCCAGCCGAGGTAGCGGGGGCACAGATACGCAGTATTTT
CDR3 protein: CASRGSGGTDTQYF

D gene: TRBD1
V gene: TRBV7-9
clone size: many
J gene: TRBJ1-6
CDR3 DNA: TGTGCCAGCAGCCTCGCCGGGACAGGGGGGTCACCCCTCCACTTT
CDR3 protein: CASSLAGTGGSPLHF

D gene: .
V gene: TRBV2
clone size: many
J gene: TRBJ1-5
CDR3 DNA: TGTGCCAGCAGTTTCCGAAGTGGGGGGGGAGTACAGCCCCAGCATTTT
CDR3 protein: CASSFRSGGGVQPQHF

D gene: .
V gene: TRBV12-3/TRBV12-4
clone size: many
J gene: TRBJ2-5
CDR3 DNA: TGTGCCAGCAGTTTCAAAGAGACCCAGTACTTC
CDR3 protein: CASSFKETQYF

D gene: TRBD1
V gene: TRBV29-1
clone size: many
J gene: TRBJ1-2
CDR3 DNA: TGCAGCGTCGACCGTGGGACAGGCCAACGGGGCTATGGCTACACCTTC
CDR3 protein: CSVDRGTGQRGYGYTF

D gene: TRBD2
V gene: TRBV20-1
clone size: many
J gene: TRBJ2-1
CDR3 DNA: TGCAGTGCCATAGCGGGCAGCTCCTACAATGAGCAGTTCTTC
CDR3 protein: CSAIAGSSYNEQFF

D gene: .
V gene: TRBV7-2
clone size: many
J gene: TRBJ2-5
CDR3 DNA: TGTGCCAGCAGCTTACAGGGACAAGAGACCCAGTACTTC
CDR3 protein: CASSLQGQETQYF

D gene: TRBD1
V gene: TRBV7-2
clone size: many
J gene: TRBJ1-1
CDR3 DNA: TGTGCCAGCAGCTCGACGGACAGGGGGCCGGCTTTCTTT
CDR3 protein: CASSSTDRGPAFF

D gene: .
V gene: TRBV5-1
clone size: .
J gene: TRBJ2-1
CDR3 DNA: TGCGCCAGCAGCTTGCAGGTAGGGGTAGATGAGCAGTTCTTC
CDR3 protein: CASSLQVGVDEQFF

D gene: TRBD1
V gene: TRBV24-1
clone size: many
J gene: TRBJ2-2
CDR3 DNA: TGTGCCACCAGTGATCCCGGGACAGGGGAAGCCGGGGAGCTGTTTTTT
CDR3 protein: CATSDPGTGEAGELFF

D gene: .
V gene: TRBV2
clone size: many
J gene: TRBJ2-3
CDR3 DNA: TGTGCCAGCAGTGAAGTTCGTACAGATACGCAGTATTTT
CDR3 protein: CASSEVRTDTQYF

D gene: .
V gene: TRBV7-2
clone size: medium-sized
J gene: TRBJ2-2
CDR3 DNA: TGTGCCAGCAGCTTGGATGCCGGGGAGCTGTTTTTT
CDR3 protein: CASSLDAGELFF

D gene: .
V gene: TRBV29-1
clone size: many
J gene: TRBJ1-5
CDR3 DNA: TGCAGCGCCTCGTTGACAGACCCCAATCAGCCCCAGCATTTT
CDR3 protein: CSASLTDPNQPQHF

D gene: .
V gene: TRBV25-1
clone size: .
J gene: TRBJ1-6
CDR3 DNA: TGTGCCAGCAGTGAATCGGGGAGGCCCATCTATAATTCACCCCTCCACTTT
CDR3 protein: CASSESGRPIYNSPLHF

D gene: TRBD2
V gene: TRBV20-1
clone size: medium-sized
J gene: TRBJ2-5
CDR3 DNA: TGCAGTGCCAAGCGGACTAGCGGACAAGAGACCCAGTACTTC
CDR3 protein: CSAKRTSGQETQYF